The 2 T cell receptor beta chains reported below all come from one sample, sequenced in a study of shared clonotypes between healthy human individuals. This table comes from immunoSEQ multiplex PCR, and its TCRdb copy is limited to in-frame clones, with some not included. The sample consists of about 600,000 clones, 97% of them appearing once. Input material: naive CD4+ T cells sorted from blood. Regarding subset: CD45RA+ positively selected. These TCRs come from a woman in her twenties or thirties in good health.

The chain uses TRBV2 and TRBJ1-2, with D uncertain. CDR1 is SNHLY and CDR2 is FYNNEI in the germline V gene. Between the trimmed V and J ends, which lost 6 bases and 7 bases, there was a span of 18 bases. CDR3 length: 14 amino acids. CDR3 coding DNA: TGTGCCAGCAGACTCGACGTAACACAGTCTGGCTACACCTTC. As protein: CASRLDVTQSGYTF.

CDR3 loop: CASSQGENQPQHF. CDR3 nucleotide sequence: TGTGCCAGCTCACAGGGAGAGAATCAGCCCCAGCATTTT. The chain combines TRBV18 with TRBJ1-5; no reliable D call. This CDR3 spans 13 amino acids. V lost 4 bases and J 4 bases, leaving 8 bases between the germline ends. Germline CDR1 reads KGHSH; CDR2 reads LQKENI.